This entry lists 27 T cell receptor beta chains sequenced from one sample in a study of T cell responses to AZD1222 COVID-19 vaccine. Clones were read by immunoSEQ multiplex PCR, and TCRdb kept only the in-frame ones, dropping some. The sample has under 250,000 clones, roughly 91% seen once. Specimen: peripheral blood, collected on day 0 of MenACWY control vaccination. The receptors were gathered from an adult in good health.

CDR3: CASSTTGTDTQYF. The CDR3 DNA sequence: TGTGCCAGTAGTACGACTGGCACAGATACGCAGTATTTT. The J gene is TRBJ2-3, the V gene TRBV19; unclear D gene. Deletions cut 4 bases from V and 1 base from J, with 6 bases between. The CDR3 is 13 residues long. Germline CDR1 is LNHDA and CDR2 is SQIVND (reference sequence).

This chain's CDR3 is CASSAQQGAGGYTF. The CDR3 DNA reads TGTGCCAGTAGTGCCCAACAGGGGGCAGGTGGCTACACCTTC. V and J are TRBV19 and TRBJ1-2; TRBD1 aligns across 9 bases. CDR3 length: 14 residues. The V gene's germline CDR1 is LNHDA and CDR2 SQIVND (reference sequence). V shed 5 bases, J shed 7 bases, and the junction held 8 bases outside the gene matches.

The V and J genes are TRBV5-6 and TRBJ1-5, with D hard to call. The CDR3 length is 15 residues. Germline V gene data show CDR1 as SGHDT and CDR2 as YYEEEE. V gave up 0 bases and J gave up 2 bases, with 9 bases separating them. CDR3 protein: CASSLGGLGNQPQHF. In DNA form, the CDR3 reads TGTGCCAGCAGCTTGGGAGGGTTGGGCAATCAGCCCCAGCATTTT. The full variable domain, in which reference TRBV5-6 and TRBJ1-5 provide the parts outside the CDR3, is DAGVTQSPTHLIKTRGQQVTLRCSPKSGHDTVSWYQQALGQGPQFIFQYYEEEERQRGNFPDRFSGHQFPNYSSELNVNALLLGDSALYLCASSLGGLGNQPQHFGDGTRLSIL.

The chain recombines TRBV13 with TRBJ2-7; D uncertain. Trimming left V 0 bases short and J 0 bases short, with 6 bases between. Germline CDR1 and CDR2: PRHDT and FYEKMQ (reference sequence). The CDR3 runs to 14 residues. CDR3 coding DNA: TGTGCCAGCAGCTTAGGAGCCATCTCCTACGAGCAGTACTTC. It yields the protein CASSLGAISYEQYF. Full variable domain (missing parts from reference TRBV13 and TRBJ2-7): AAGVIQSPRHLIKEKRETATLKCYPIPRHDTVYWYQQGPGQDPQFLISFYEKMQSDKGSIPDRFSAQQFSDYHSELNMSSLELGDSALYFCASSLGAISYEQYFGPGTRLTVT.

The V call is TRBV6-2 or TRBV6-3, the J call TRBJ1-2; D unclear. Germline CDR1 reads MNHEY; CDR2 reads SVGEGT. CDR3 length equals 16 residues. V lost 6 bases to trimming and J lost 0 bases, with 17 bases between them. This CDR3 is CASRPNLPGPNYGYTF. For the CDR3, the DNA is TGTGCCAGCAGACCTAACCTACCGGGCCCTAACTATGGCTACACCTTC.

The rearrangement joins TRBV5-1 to TRBJ1-4; the match to TRBD1 covers 9 bases. CDR1 is SGHRS, CDR2 YFSETQ, per germline. The ends lost 7 bases at V and 0 bases at J; junction bases unmatched: 13. This CDR3 region has 18 residues. The CDR3 nucleotides are TGCGCCAGCCGATTTGGGGGACAGGGAGTATCAACTAATGAAAAACTGTTTTTT. Translated, it gives CASRFGGQGVSTNEKLFF.

The chain links TRBV19 to TRBJ1-2; D gene uncertain. V was clipped by 3 bases and J by 2 bases, with 13 bases between them. The CDR3 spans 15 residues. Germline-derived CDR1 and CDR2 are LNHDA and SQIVND (reference sequence). The CDR3 protein is CASSIYQTENYGYTF. The CDR3 DNA sequence: TGTGCCAGTAGTATTTACCAGACGGAGAACTATGGCTACACCTTC.

The chain combines TRBV7-2 with TRBJ1-2; D unclear. This CDR3 has 13 amino acids. Germline values: CDR1 SGHTA, CDR2 FQGNSA. Trimming stripped 5 bases from V and 8 bases from J, with 15 bases between. In DNA form, the CDR3 reads TGTGCCAGCAGCCCGACGGACCCAAGGGGCTACACCTTC. It yields the protein CASSPTDPRGYTF.

The rearrangement uses TRBV5-4 and TRBJ2-3; D gene uncertain. The V end lost 1 base, the J end lost 1 base, and 7 bases lay between the germline ends. CDR1 is SGHNT and CDR2 is YYREEE in the germline V gene (reference sequence). The CDR3 extends over 14 amino acids. CDR3 residues: CASSLSPGTDTQYF. The CDR3 region has the DNA TGTGCCAGCAGCTTGTCGCCTGGCACAGATACGCAGTATTTT.

With respect to this clone: Within the sample, other DNA sequences also encode this same CDR3. CDR3 protein: CASSFERARAFF. The CDR3, as DNA: TGTGCCAGTAGCTTTGAGCGTGCGAGAGCTTTCTTT. The V and J genes are TRBV28 and TRBJ1-1; D gene uncertain. The CDR3 is 12 amino acids. V was clipped by 9 bases and J by 10 bases, with 18 bases between them. Germline CDR1 is MDHEN and CDR2 is SYDVKM.

This chain joins TRBV6-8 and TRBJ1-5; D gene unclear. This CDR3 is 15 amino acids long. With 6 bases removed from V and 3 bases from J, the gap between germline ends came to 15 bases. Per the germline V gene, CDR1 is MNHGY and CDR2 is SAAAGT. The DNA of the CDR3 is TGTGCCAGCAGCTCCTCCCTGAGAGTCAATCAGCCCCAGCATTTT. Its translation: CASSSSLRVNQPQHF.

The chain has TRBV3-1 (or the pseudogene TRBV3-2) and TRBJ1-6; no reliable D call. The germline V gene has CDR1 LGHDT and CDR2 YNNKEL (reference sequence). The V and J ends lost 0 bases and 11 bases respectively, with 8 bases between them. This CDR3 is built from 13 residues. The CDR3 DNA is TGTGCCAGCAGCCAAGATGGAAGGACACCCCTCCACTTT. Protein: CASSQDGRTPLHF.

V is TRBV4-3 and J is TRBJ1-6, with D unresolved. The germline V gene encodes CDR1 LGHNA and CDR2 YSLEER. This CDR3 spans 15 amino acids. Trimming removed 1 base from V and 8 bases from J, with 12 bases in between. Here the CDR3 DNA reads TGCGCCAGCAGCCAAGGGGGAGCTAAAGATTCACCCCTCCACTTT. It encodes CASSQGGAKDSPLHF.

This clone was observed a single time. The rearrangement uses TRBV6-5 and TRBJ1-2; D not certain. V was cut by 5 bases and J by 0 bases, with 10 bases left in between. Germline V lookup: CDR1 MNHEY, CDR2 SVGAGI. The CDR3 contains 14 residues. As DNA, the CDR3 is TGTGCCAGCAGTACCATTTCAGCTAACTATGGCTACACCTTC. As protein: CASSTISANYGYTF.

V and J are TRBV18 and TRBJ1-1, with D possibly matching TRBD1 (5 bases). Germline V gives CDR1 KGHSH, CDR2 LQKENI. Trimming removed 1 base from V and 7 bases from J, with 13 bases in between. This CDR3 contains 14 residues. Here the CDR3 reads CASSPQRTPFEAFF. CDR3 nucleotide sequence: TGTGCCAGCTCACCACAAAGGACACCCTTTGAAGCTTTCTTT.

The chain has TRBV6-5 and TRBJ1-4; 7 bases are shared with TRBD1. With 8 bases clipped from V and 4 bases from J, the junction kept 10 bases outside the gene matches. CDR3 length: 15 residues. Germline loops: CDR1 MNHEY, CDR2 SVGAGI. The DNA for the CDR3 is TGTGCCAGCTCCGCTGACAGGGCATATAATGAAAAACTGTTTTTT. Amino acid sequence: CASSADRAYNEKLFF.

This clone has a handful of counts. This chain joins TRBV24-1 and TRBJ2-2, with D hard to call. CDR1 is KGHDR, CDR2 SFDVKD, per germline. V shed 3 bases and J shed 5 bases, with 6 bases lying between them. The CDR3 has 13 residues. Here the CDR3 reads CATSDAVTGELFF. In DNA form, the CDR3 reads TGTGCCACCAGTGATGCCGTGACCGGGGAGCTGTTTTTT.

V is TRBV3-1 (or the pseudogene TRBV3-2) and J is TRBJ2-1, with D perhaps TRBD1 (6 bases). This CDR3 has 15 amino acids. V lost 2 bases and J 8 bases, leaving 16 bases between the germline ends. Germline loops: CDR1 LGHDT, CDR2 YNNKEL (reference sequence). CDR3 sequence reads: CASSQSPGEFDEQFF. The CDR3 DNA reads TGTGCCAGCAGCCAATCCCCAGGGGAGTTCGATGAGCAGTTCTTC.

V usage is TRBV29-1 and J usage is TRBJ1-1; D ambiguous. Germline values: CDR1 SQVTM, CDR2 ANQGSEA. This CDR3 comprises 14 residues. Trimming left V 4 bases short and J 4 bases short, with 16 bases between. The CDR3 DNA follows: TGCAGCGTTGTTCCATCGGACGGTTTCACTGAAGCTTTCTTT. Its translation: CSVVPSDGFTEAFF. The full variable domain, in which reference TRBV29-1 and TRBJ1-1 provide the parts outside the CDR3, is SAVISQKPSRDICQRGTSLTIQCQVDSQVTMMFWYRQQPGQSLTLIATANQGSEATYESGFVIDKFPISRPNLTFSTLTVSNMSPEDSSIYLCSVVPSDGFTEAFFGQGTRLTVV.

The chain links TRBV30 to TRBJ2-2, with D maybe TRBD1 (6 bases). Germline V gives CDR1 GTSNPN, CDR2 SVGIG (reference sequence). Trimming took off 4 bases at V and 0 bases at J, with 9 bases between the two ends. The CDR3 contains 14 residues. The CDR3 DNA is TGTGCCTGGACCCGACAGGCGAACACCGGGGAGCTGTTTTTT. Translating gives CAWTRQANTGELFF.

The V call is TRBV20-1, the J call TRBJ1-1, with unresolved D. V gave up 3 bases and J gave up 2 bases, with 7 bases separating them. CDR3 length: 12 residues. CDR1 is DFQATT, CDR2 SNEGSKA, per germline (reference sequence). This CDR3 reads CSASSGNTEAFF. DNA for the CDR3: TGCAGTGCTAGTTCCGGCAACACTGAAGCTTTCTTT.

The chain combines TRBV30 with TRBJ2-3, with TRBD2 identical over 10 bases. J was trimmed by 0 bases and V by 0 bases; bases with no gene match: 3. Germline lookup yields CDR1 GTSNPN and CDR2 SVGIG (reference sequence). The CDR3 runs 16 residues. CDR3 loop: CAWSVAGLASTDTQYF. The CDR3 DNA reads TGTGCCTGGAGTGTAGCGGGACTAGCGAGCACAGATACGCAGTATTTT.

The chain employs TRBV7-3 and TRBJ2-2, with TRBD2 matching over 15 bases. Germline V gene lookup returns CDR1 SGHTA and CDR2 FQGTGA. Trimming took 5 bases from V and 5 from J; bases not matched to a gene: 15. This CDR3 spans 20 amino acids. DNA of the CDR3: TGTGCCAGCAGCGCTAGACGATCGGGACTAGCGGGGGGCGGTACCGGGGAGCTGTTTTTT. It specifies CASSARRSGLAGGGTGELFF.

The genes are TRBV5-1 and TRBJ2-3; 8 bases align to TRBD2. Germline V lookup: CDR1 SGHRS, CDR2 YFSETQ. Trimming cost V 4 bases and J 4 bases; bases outside gene matches: 8. This CDR3 is 15 amino acids long. The CDR3 sequence is CASSDGSGGPDTQYF. In DNA, the CDR3 is TGCGCCAGCAGCGACGGGAGCGGGGGCCCAGATACGCAGTATTTT.

Comment on this clone: An end of the junction differs from the germline gene, which may be a read error. The chain carries TRBV18 and TRBJ1-5; 8 nucleotides match TRBD1. The CDR3 sequence is 14 residues long. Germline loops: CDR1 KGHSH, CDR2 LQKENI. The CDR3 region is CASSPGQENRPQHF. The CDR3, as DNA: TGTGCCAGCTCACCGGGACAGGAAAATCGGCCCCAGCATTTT.

This clone has more than one count but fewer than ten. This chain uses TRBV2 with TRBJ1-5; D is uncertain. Germline CDR1 SNHLY, CDR2 FYNNEI. V lost 5 bases and J lost 2, with 10 bases in between. CDR3 size: 14 residues. The CDR3 is CASSPGEGNQPQHF. CDR3 nucleotide sequence: TGTGCCAGCAGTCCCGGAGAGGGCAATCAGCCCCAGCATTTT.

The chain uses TRBV6-6 and TRBJ1-1, with D hard to call. CDR1 and CDR2 (germline): MNHNY, SVGAGI (reference sequence). The CDR3 runs to 14 residues. V lost 6 bases and J 4 bases, leaving 15 bases between the germline ends. The CDR3: CASSPTPTATEAFF. The CDR3 DNA is TGTGCCAGCAGCCCGACCCCAACGGCCACTGAAGCTTTCTTT.